This TCR beta chain stems from a study of siplizumab effects on memory and regulatory T cells. As to this clone: No antigen is known for it.

Data came from immunoSEQ multiplex PCR; TCRdb stores just in-frame clones and leaves some out. The sample has about 50,000 clones, over 90% seen once; the top ten hold more than 15%. V lost 4 bases and J lost 6; bases outside the gene matches: 16. The germline V gene has CDR1 SGHTS and CDR2 YDEGEE. This CDR3 is built from 17 residues. Broader study findings: Significant reduction of alloreactive sequences traceable to unstimulated CD4+ memory cells was observed with siplizumab. A mean of around 65% of mappable alloreactive CD4+ clones were Treg-derived with siplizumab, compared with roughly 25% in controls. Naive T cells seemed more diverse than memory cells and seemed major alloresponse contributors. Alloreactive clones mapping to unstimulated subsets formed only a minor fraction.

This TCR was sampled from a human donor in good health. The rearrangement uses TRBV5-8 and TRBJ2-4; TRBD2 agrees at 7 bases. The source material was CD8+ T cells sorted from blood. CDR3 amino acids: CASSLDVAGAARNIQYF. CDR3 nucleotides: TGTGCCAGCAGCCTGGACGTGGCGGGAGCCGCGAGAAACATTCAGTACTTC.